One sample yielded the 27 T cell receptor beta chains listed below, sequenced in a study of OX40 agonist ivuxolimab in advanced cancers. The assay was immunoSEQ multiplex PCR, and TCRdb's table has in-frame clones only and misses some. Counted here are approximately 100,000 clones, under 85% occurring once; the ten biggest clones make up 3% to 4%. Sequences were derived from CD4+ or CD8+ T cells sorted from blood, sampled in a trial of the OX40 agonist ivuxolimab. All receptors come from an adult with an advanced solid tumor such as melanoma, head and neck, liver or kidney cancer.

The rearrangement joins TRBV25-1 to TRBJ2-1; 7 positions match TRBD2. CDR1 is MGHDK and CDR2 is SYGVNS in the germline V gene. This CDR3 region has 15 residues. V dropped 4 bases and J dropped 3; count of bases not matched to a gene: 6. CDR3 sequence reads: CASSATGGNYNEQFF. In nucleotides, the CDR3 is TGTGCCAGCAGTGCGACGGGAGGCAACTACAATGAGCAGTTCTTC.

The chain recombines TRBV6-1 with TRBJ1-5; D not certain. V shed 0 bases and J shed 3 bases, with 12 bases lying between them. Germline V gene sequence: CDR1 MNHNS, CDR2 SASEGT. The CDR3 length is 16 residues. For the CDR3, the DNA is TGTGCCAGCAGTGAAGCGCGGCTGAACCTCAATCAGCCCCAGCATTTT. Translated: CASSEARLNLNQPQHF.

The chain recombines TRBV28 with TRBJ2-5, with TRBD1 matching over 8 bases. The CDR3 has 15 amino acids. The V and J ends lost 6 bases and 4 bases, in that order; junction bases with no gene match: 10. The germline CDR1 and CDR2 sequences are MDHEN and SYDVKM. CDR3 protein: CASSPTGVLGETQYF. DNA for the CDR3: TGTGCCAGCAGCCCGACAGGGGTACTGGGAGAGACCCAGTACTTC.

The CDR3 is CASSQVWASGRNEQFF. CDR3 nucleotides: TGTGCCAGCAGCCAAGTTTGGGCTAGCGGGAGAAATGAGCAGTTCTTC. This sequence joins TRBV14 and TRBJ2-1; 10 positions match TRBD2. Germline trimming cut 1 base from V and 7 bases from J; bases unmatched to any gene: 7. CDR1 and CDR2 from the germline V gene are SGHDN and FVKESK. The CDR3 is 16 residues long.

The chain couples TRBV11-2 to TRBJ2-5, with unresolved D. Germline CDR1 is SGHAT and CDR2 is FQNNGV. The CDR3 extends over 15 amino acids. V gave up 5 bases and J gave up 1 base, with 14 bases separating them. The CDR3 nucleotides are TGTGCCAGCAGCCACCTTCTCCGCAGCCAAGAGACCCAGTACTTC. It translates to CASSHLLRSQETQYF.

This chain joins TRBV2 and TRBJ2-5; 12 positions agree with TRBD2. The germline CDR1 and CDR2 sequences are SNHLY and FYNNEI. V trimming: 6 bases; J trimming: 1 base; junction bases outside the gene matches: 3. This CDR3 is 15 amino acids long. CDR3 DNA: TGTGCCAGCAGGCGACTAGCGGGAGTCCAAGAGACCCAGTACTTC. Translation: CASRRLAGVQETQYF.

This sequence joins TRBV30 and TRBJ2-3; 7 bases fit TRBD1. This CDR3 is built from 16 residues. V was pared by 1 base and J by 6 bases, with 13 bases of the junction left unmatched. CDR1 GTSNPN and CDR2 SVGIG come from the germline V gene (reference sequence). Here the CDR3 reads CAWSGKQGSETDTQYF. As DNA, the CDR3 is TGTGCCTGGAGTGGAAAACAGGGGTCGGAGACTGATACGCAGTATTTT.

This clone was detected only a few times. The CDR3 loop reads CASSQTQGTYQPQHF. The CDR3 DNA reads as TGCGCCAGCAGCCAGACACAAGGGACGTATCAGCCCCAGCATTTT. The chain uses TRBV4-3 and TRBJ1-5; tentatively, D is TRBD1 (5 bases). Deletions cut 3 bases from V and 5 bases from J, with 14 bases between. This CDR3 is built from 15 residues. The germline gives CDR1 LGHNA, CDR2 YSLEER.

This clone was seen a single time. The CDR3 region has the DNA TGTGCCAGCAGCGCAACAGGGATACAAGAGACCCAGTACTTC. It yields the protein CASSATGIQETQYF. This sequence joins TRBV9 and TRBJ2-5, with D perhaps matching TRBD1 (6 bases). V was cut by 3 bases and J by 2 bases, with 11 bases left in between. Germline CDR1 and CDR2: SGDLS and YYNGEE. The CDR3 is made up of 14 amino acids.

The chain links TRBV30 to TRBJ2-7; possibly TRBD1 for D (5 bases). The CDR3 is 13 residues long. Germline CDR1 and CDR2: GTSNPN and SVGIG (reference sequence). Trimming removed 3 bases from V and 0 bases from J, with 9 bases in between. In nucleotides, the CDR3 is TGTGCCTGGAGGGAGACAGCCTCCTACGAGCAGTACTTC. Its protein is CAWRETASYEQYF. Looking up the rest from reference TRBV30 and TRBJ2-7 gives the full variable domain: SQTIHQWPATLVQPVGSPLSLECTVEGTSNPNLYWYRQAAGRGLQLLFYSVGIGQISSEVPQNLSASRPQDRQFILSSKKLLLSDSGFYLCAWRETASYEQYFGPGTRLTVT.

The chain couples TRBV7-8 to TRBJ1-5; unclear D gene. The CDR3 has 13 residues. V dropped 1 base and J dropped 4 bases, with 5 bases sitting between them. Germline values: CDR1 SGHVS, CDR2 FQNEAQ. The CDR3 spells CASSLDRNQPQHF. CDR3 sequence (DNA): TGTGCCAGCAGCTTAGACCGGAATCAGCCCCAGCATTTT.

The gene calls are TRBV6-5 and TRBJ1-2; no definite D call. V was clipped by 7 bases and J by 7 bases, with 16 bases between them. Germline values: CDR1 MNHEY, CDR2 SVGAGI. This CDR3 comprises 13 residues. CDR3 DNA: TGTGCCAGCACCCTGACACGGGGTGGTGGCTACACCTTC. This translates into CASTLTRGGGYTF.

The chain combines TRBV6-5 with TRBJ2-2; no definite D call. This CDR3 has 14 amino acids. Deletions cut 4 bases from V and 8 bases from J, with 14 bases between. The germline V gene has CDR1 MNHEY and CDR2 SVGAGI. Here the CDR3 DNA reads TGTGCCAGCAGTTCTGCCTGGAAGGGTGGGGAGCTGTTTTTT. Residues: CASSSAWKGGELFF.

This chain uses TRBV6-5 with TRBJ2-1; no definite D call. The germline gives CDR1 MNHEY, CDR2 SVGAGI. The CDR3 loop spans 11 amino acids. V was shortened by 5 bases and J by 8 bases, with 7 bases between the two germline ends. The CDR3 DNA is TGTGCCAGCAGTCCCGGTGATGAGCAGTTCTTC. It yields the protein CASSPGDEQFF.

This chain uses TRBV5-1 with TRBJ1-3; the D gene is possibly TRBD1 (6 bases). Germline V gene data show CDR1 as SGHRS and CDR2 as YFSETQ. V was cut by 4 bases and J by 4 bases, with 18 bases left in between. CDR3 size: 16 residues. The CDR3 DNA follows: TGCGCCAGCAGCGAACTCCAGGGGATGTCAGGAAACACCATATATTTT. Encoded protein: CASSELQGMSGNTIYF.

This clone turned up a few times. This chain links TRBV11-2 with TRBJ2-7; TRBD2 might be the D (6 bases). The germline V gene has CDR1 SGHAT and CDR2 FQNNGV. Trimming shortened V by 5 bases and J by 7 bases, and 15 bases separated the two germline ends. This CDR3 is built from 13 residues. For the CDR3, the DNA is TGTGCCAGCAGCACTGGCAGACTAGAGGAGCAGTACTTC. As protein: CASSTGRLEEQYF. The full variable domain, its missing parts supplied by reference TRBV11-2 and TRBJ2-7, is EAGVAQSPRYKIIEKRQSVAFWCNPISGHATLYWYQQILGQGPKLLIQFQNNGVVDDSQLPKDRFSAERLKGVDSTLKIQPAKLEDSAVYLCASSTGRLEEQYFGPGTRLTVT.

The chain uses TRBV28 and TRBJ2-7; 8 bases are a match to TRBD2. Per germline, CDR1 MDHEN and CDR2 SYDVKM. CDR3 length: 14 amino acids. Trimming removed 11 bases from V and 0 bases from J; junction bases left unmatched: 9. The CDR3 DNA follows: TGTGCCGCCCAGACCGGGACTAGCTCCTACGAGCAGTACTTC. Amino acid sequence: CAAQTGTSSYEQYF.

The chain recombines TRBV7-9 with TRBJ2-4, with D possibly matching TRBD2 (5 bases). This CDR3 has 17 residues. V lost 5 bases, J lost 5 bases, and 22 bases lay in between. Per the germline V gene, CDR1 is SEHNR and CDR2 is FQNEAQ (reference sequence). CDR3 amino acids: CASSPHEGEGLENIQYF. The CDR3 nucleotides are TGTGCCAGCAGCCCACACGAGGGCGAGGGATTAGAAAACATTCAGTACTTC.

Within the sample, this clone is medium-sized (0.01 to 0.1%). The chain has TRBV5-1 and TRBJ2-7; D gene unclear. Germline CDR1 reads SGHRS; CDR2 reads YFSETQ. The CDR3 is made up of 13 amino acids. V was trimmed by 4 bases and J by 7 bases, leaving 15 bases between them. The CDR3 nucleotides are TGCGCCAGCAGCAGTGAATTGCTAGGGGAGCAGTACTTC. Its protein product is CASSSELLGEQYF.

Written as DNA, the CDR3 is TGTGCCAGCAGCCAACCCCAATCTGTGGGCACTGAAGCTTTCTTT. It is translated as CASSQPQSVGTEAFF. V gene TRBV4-2 combines with J gene TRBJ1-1; D gene ambiguous. The CDR3 runs to 15 residues. Trimming cost V 2 bases and J 4 bases, with 14 bases left between them. CDR1 is LGHNA and CDR2 is YNFKEQ in the germline V gene.

Remarks on this clone: Other DNA sequences in the same sample also yield this CDR3. The CDR3 loop is CASSPSTDTQYF. The CDR3, as DNA: TGTGCCAGCAGCCCCAGCACAGATACGCAGTATTTT. The rearrangement links TRBV7-9 to TRBJ2-3; D remains ambiguous. Trimming took off 5 bases at V and 0 bases at J, with 3 bases between the two ends. The CDR3 contains 12 residues. CDR1 is SEHNR and CDR2 is FQNEAQ in the germline V gene (reference sequence).

The CDR3 region is CASSVDGGIFAGDTQYF. CDR3 nucleotides: TGTGCCAGCAGCGTAGACGGCGGGATCTTCGCGGGAGATACGCAGTATTTT. The chain carries TRBV9 and TRBJ2-3; maybe TRBD2 (6 bases). This CDR3 spans 17 amino acids. Per the germline V gene, CDR1 is SGDLS and CDR2 is YYNGEE. V lost 0 bases and J 5 bases, leaving 19 bases between the germline ends.

This sequence joins TRBV30 and TRBJ1-4; TRBD1 matches at 8 bases. CDR1 and CDR2 (germline): GTSNPN, SVGIG (reference sequence). The CDR3 is 16 residues long. V lost 0 bases to trimming and J lost 2 bases; unmatched junction nucleotides: 5. In DNA, the CDR3 is TGTGCCTGGAGTGTGAGGACAGGGAACACTAATGAAAAACTGTTTTTT. This sequence encodes CAWSVRTGNTNEKLFF.

The chain is built from TRBV29-1 and TRBJ2-1, with a weak D call TRBD1 (6 bases). Trimming took 8 bases from V and 3 from J, leaving 14 bases between them. The germline V gene encodes CDR1 SQVTM and CDR2 ANQGSEA. The CDR3 has 13 residues. CDR3 bases: TGCAGCCAGATGGACAGTATCTACAATGAGCAGTTCTTC. Encoded protein: CSQMDSIYNEQFF.

The chain couples TRBV7-2 to TRBJ2-5, with TRBD2 as a possible D gene (6 bases). The CDR3 consists of 13 residues. V was pared by 7 bases and J by 4 bases, with 13 bases between. Germline CDR1 is SGHTA and CDR2 is FQGNSA. DNA for the CDR3: TGTGCCAGCAACGACAGAGCGGGAGAGACCCAGTACTTC. Protein: CASNDRAGETQYF. Variable domain in full (rest from reference TRBV7-2 and TRBJ2-5): GAGVSQSPSNKVTEKGKDVELRCDPISGHTALYWYRQSLGQGLEFLIYFQGNSAPDKSGLPSDRFSAERTGGSVSTLTIQRTQQEDSAVYLCASNDRAGETQYFGPGTRLLVL.

This clone came up a few times. The chain joins TRBV7-8 to TRBJ1-2; TRBD1 might be the D (5 bases). Trimming left V 6 bases short and J 8 bases short, with 19 bases between. This CDR3 is built from 14 residues. The germline CDR1 and CDR2 sequences are SGHVS and FQNEAQ. CDR3 sequence reads: CASRAGTAHRGYTF. The CDR3 DNA sequence: TGTGCCAGCAGAGCCGGGACGGCCCATAGAGGCTACACCTTC.

V usage is TRBV28 and J usage is TRBJ2-7; 7 bases align to TRBD1. Germline CDR1 is MDHEN and CDR2 is SYDVKM. Trimming took 6 bases from V and 2 from J; bases not matched to a gene: 7. The CDR3 consists of 14 residues. CDR3 loop: CASRPGTATYEQYF. CDR3 DNA sequence: TGTGCCAGCAGACCCGGGACAGCAACCTACGAGCAGTACTTC.